This TCR beta chain was captured in a study of cytomegalovirus exposure and HLA in healthy donors. Study as a whole: The 90 to 150 validation repertoires, a later analysis reported, used the same platform as the 650 to 800 repertoires from the first cohort. Study observations and caveats: Among TCR beta chains, those listed as cytomegalovirus-associated numbered over 150.

Libraries were prepared by immunoSEQ multiplex PCR; TCRdb keeps only in-frame clonotypes and omits some of them. Of about 130,000 clones in the sample, approximately 80% were seen once. The donors were members of the validation cohort comprising 100 to 150 subjects, separate from the approximately 670-subject first cohort. Notes on this clone: Its specificity is unknown.

V was clipped by 3 bases and J by 2 bases; unmatched bases: 0. The germline V gene encodes CDR1 SGHAT and CDR2 FQNNGV. This CDR3 has 14 amino acids. What was sequenced was PBMCs. This chain links TRBV11-2 with TRBJ2-7; 11 bases align to TRBD1. The sequence came from a man aged 25-45 years in good health and CMV-seropositive. The CDR3 sequence: CASSLGQGAYEQYF. The CDR3 DNA sequence: TGTGCCAGCAGCTTGGGACAGGGGGCCTACGAGCAGTACTTC.